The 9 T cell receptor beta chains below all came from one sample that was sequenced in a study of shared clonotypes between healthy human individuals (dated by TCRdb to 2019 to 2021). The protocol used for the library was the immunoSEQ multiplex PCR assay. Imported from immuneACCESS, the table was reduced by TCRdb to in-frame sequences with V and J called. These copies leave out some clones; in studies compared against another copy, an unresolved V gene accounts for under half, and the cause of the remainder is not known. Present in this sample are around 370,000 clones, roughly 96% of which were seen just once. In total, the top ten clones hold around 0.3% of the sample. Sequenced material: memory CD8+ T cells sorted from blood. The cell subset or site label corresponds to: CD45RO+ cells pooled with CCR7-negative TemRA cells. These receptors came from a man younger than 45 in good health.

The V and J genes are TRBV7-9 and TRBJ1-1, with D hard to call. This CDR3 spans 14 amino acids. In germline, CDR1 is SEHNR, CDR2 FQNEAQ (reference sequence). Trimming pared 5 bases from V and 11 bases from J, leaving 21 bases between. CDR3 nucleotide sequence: TGTGCCAGCAGCCCGCGGACCCGGAACTTGGGGGCTTTCTTT. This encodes CASSPRTRNLGAFF.

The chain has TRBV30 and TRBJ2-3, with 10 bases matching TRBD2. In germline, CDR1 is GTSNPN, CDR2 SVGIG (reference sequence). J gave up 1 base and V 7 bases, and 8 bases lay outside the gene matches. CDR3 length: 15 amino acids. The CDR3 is CAFSAGGPGTDTQYF. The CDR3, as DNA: TGTGCCTTCTCAGCGGGAGGGCCAGGCACAGATACGCAGTATTTT.

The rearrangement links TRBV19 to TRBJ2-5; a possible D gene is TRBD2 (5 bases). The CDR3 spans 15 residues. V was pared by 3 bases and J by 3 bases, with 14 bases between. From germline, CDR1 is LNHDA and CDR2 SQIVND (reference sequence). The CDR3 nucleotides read TGTGCCAGTAGTATCGACTACGACACGGAAGAGACCCAGTACTTC. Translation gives CASSIDYDTEETQYF.

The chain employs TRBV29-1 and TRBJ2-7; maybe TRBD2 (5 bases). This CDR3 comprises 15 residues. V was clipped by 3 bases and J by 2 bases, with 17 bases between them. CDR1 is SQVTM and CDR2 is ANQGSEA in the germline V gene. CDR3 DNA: TGCAGCGTTGAGTTTTATACGGAGGAGACCTACGAGCAGTACTTC. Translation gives CSVEFYTEETYEQYF.

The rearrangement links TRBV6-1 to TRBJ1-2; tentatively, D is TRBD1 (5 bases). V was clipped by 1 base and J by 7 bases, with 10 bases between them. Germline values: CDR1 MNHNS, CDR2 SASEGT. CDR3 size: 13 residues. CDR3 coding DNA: TGTGCCAGCAGTGAAGAAGTGGGGCTTGGCTACACCTTC. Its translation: CASSEEVGLGYTF.

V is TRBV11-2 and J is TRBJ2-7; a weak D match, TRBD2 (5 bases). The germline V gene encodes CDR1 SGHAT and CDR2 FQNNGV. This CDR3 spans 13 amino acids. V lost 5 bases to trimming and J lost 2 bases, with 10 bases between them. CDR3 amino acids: CASSPPGAYEQYF. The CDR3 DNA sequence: TGTGCCAGCAGCCCTCCCGGGGCCTACGAGCAGTACTTC.

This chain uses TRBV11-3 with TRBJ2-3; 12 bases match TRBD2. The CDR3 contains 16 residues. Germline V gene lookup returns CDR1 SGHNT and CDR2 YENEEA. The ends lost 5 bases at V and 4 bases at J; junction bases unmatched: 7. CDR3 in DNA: TGTGCCAGCAGCAAACCACTAGCGGGAGGCGCAGATACGCAGTATTTT. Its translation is CASSKPLAGGADTQYF. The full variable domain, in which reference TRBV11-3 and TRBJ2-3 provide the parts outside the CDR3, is EAGVVQSPRYKIIEKKQPVAFWCNPISGHNTLYWYLQNLGQGPELLIRYENEEAVDDSQLPKDRFSAERLKGVDSTLKIQPAELGDSAVYLCASSKPLAGGADTQYFGPGTRLTVL.

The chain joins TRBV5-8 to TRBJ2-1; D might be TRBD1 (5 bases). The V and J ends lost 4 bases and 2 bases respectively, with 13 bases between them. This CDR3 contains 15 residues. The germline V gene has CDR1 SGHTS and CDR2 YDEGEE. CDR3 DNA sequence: TGTGCCAGCAGCCAAGGGGTAAACGCCTACAATGAGCAGTTCTTC. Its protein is CASSQGVNAYNEQFF.

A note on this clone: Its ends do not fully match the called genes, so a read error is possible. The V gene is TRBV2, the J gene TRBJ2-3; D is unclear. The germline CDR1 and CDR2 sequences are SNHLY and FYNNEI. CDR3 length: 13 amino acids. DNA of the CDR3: TGTGCCAGAAGTGGGTCTAGCACAGATACGCAGTATTTT. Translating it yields CARSGSSTDTQYF.